This T cell receptor beta chain was documented in a study of blood T cell repertoires in COVID-19. The ends lost 5 bases at V and 5 bases at J; junction bases unmatched: 8. The V gene's germline CDR1 is MDHEN and CDR2 SYDVKM. This CDR3 is 14 amino acids long. Sequencing was performed with immunoSEQ multiplex PCR; in TCRdb, only in-frame clones are kept and a portion is missing. The table includes a few hundred thousand clones, roughly 87% detected once. This clonotype was sampled from a woman younger than 45 who had recovered from COVID-19. This rearrangement joins TRBV28 to TRBJ1-2, with 7 bases fitting TRBD1. The sample taken for sequencing was PBMCs or T cells enriched from blood (not recorded which). As DNA, the CDR3 is TGTGCCAGCAGTCCACCCGGACAGGATTATGGCTACACCTTC. Protein sequence: CASSPPGQDYGYTF.